This entry lists 12 T cell receptor beta chains sequenced from one sample in a study of cytomegalovirus exposure and HLA in healthy donors. Assay used: immunoSEQ multiplex PCR; TCRdb lists only in-frame clones, some missing. This table holds about 74,000 clones, about 94% found once. The sequenced sample was PBMCs. The origin of the receptors is a man between 18 and 35 years old in good health and CMV-seropositive.

V and J are TRBV5-1 and TRBJ2-7, with 8 bases that match TRBD2. CDR1 and CDR2 from the germline V gene are SGHRS and YFSETQ. J was trimmed by 2 bases and V by 3 bases; bases with no gene match: 4. CDR3 length equals 14 residues. CDR3: CASSSREAPYEQYF. For the CDR3, the DNA is TGCGCCAGCAGCTCGCGGGAGGCCCCCTACGAGCAGTACTTC.

J is TRBJ2-7 and V is TRBV5-1, with D possibly being TRBD2 (6 bases). V lost 3 bases and J 2 bases, leaving 12 bases between the germline ends. There are 14 residues in the CDR3. CDR1 SGHRS and CDR2 YFSETQ come from the germline V gene. The CDR3 protein is CASSYSLATYEQYF. The CDR3 DNA reads TGCGCCAGCAGCTATAGTCTAGCGACCTACGAGCAGTACTTC.

The V call is TRBV28, the J call TRBJ2-3; tentatively, D is TRBD1 (6 bases). V lost 6 bases and J lost 2, with 15 bases in between. This CDR3 is built from 15 residues. Germline V lookup: CDR1 MDHEN, CDR2 SYDVKM. CDR3 amino acids: CASRDTGKTTDTQYF. DNA for the CDR3: TGTGCCAGCAGGGACACAGGGAAGACCACAGATACGCAGTATTTT.

This sequence joins TRBV27 and TRBJ2-6, with D uncertain. Between the trimmed V and J ends, which lost 11 bases and 0 bases, there was a span of 8 bases. Germline V gene data show CDR1 as MNHEY and CDR2 as SMNVEV (reference sequence). This CDR3 region has 13 residues. The CDR3 protein is CASRSSGANVLTF. In DNA form, the CDR3 reads TGTGCCTCCCGGAGCTCTGGGGCCAACGTCCTGACTTTC.

The chain links TRBV28 to TRBJ1-2; 8 nucleotides match TRBD1. Trimming at V came to 7 bases and at J to 5 bases, leaving 12 bases not matched to a gene. The CDR3 totals 15 residues. Germline V gene sequence: CDR1 MDHEN, CDR2 SYDVKM. CDR3 in DNA: TGTGCCAGCACCCCCGGACAGGGCTTTAGGTATGGCTACACCTTC. It translates to CASTPGQGFRYGYTF.

V is TRBV11-3 and J is TRBJ2-1, with TRBD2 matching over 11 bases. Germline V lookup: CDR1 SGHNT, CDR2 YENEEA. This CDR3 has 16 amino acids. V was clipped by 5 bases and J by 6 bases; unmatched bases: 9. The DNA for the CDR3 is TGTGCCAGCAGCATAGCGGGAGGGCCGAGAGGCAATGAGCAGTTCTTC. Amino acid sequence: CASSIAGGPRGNEQFF.

J is TRBJ2-3 and V is TRBV5-4, with TRBD2 identical over 12 bases. Germline CDR1 reads SGHNT; CDR2 reads YYREEE (reference sequence). There are 16 residues in the CDR3. V lost 3 bases and J lost 2; bases outside the gene matches: 4. CDR3 residues: CASSYGLAGITDTQYF. CDR3 DNA sequence: TGTGCCAGCAGCTACGGACTAGCGGGAATCACAGATACGCAGTATTTT.

J is TRBJ1-2 and V is TRBV27; TRBD1 aligns across 10 bases. V lost 5 bases and J lost 4; bases outside the gene matches: 10. Germline-derived CDR1 and CDR2 are MNHEY and SMNVEV (reference sequence). The CDR3 length is 16 residues. The CDR3 sequence is CASSLVRGTGVYGYTF. CDR3 nucleotide sequence: TGTGCCAGCAGTCTAGTACGCGGGACAGGGGTCTATGGCTACACCTTC.

This clone was recorded only once. The chain has TRBV6-1 and TRBJ1-2, with D possibly TRBD1 on 6 matching bases. V was pared by 6 bases and J by 6 bases, with 20 bases between. Germline CDR1 and CDR2: MNHNS and SASEGT. The CDR3 runs to 15 residues. CDR3 region: CASRRGGNQIDGYTF. In nucleotides, the CDR3 is TGTGCCAGCAGGAGGGGGGGGAACCAGATCGATGGCTACACCTTC.

The CDR3 loop reads CAHSSGSTDTQYF. The CDR3 DNA reads as TGTGCCCATTCTAGCGGAAGCACAGATACGCAGTATTTT. This chain links TRBV28 with TRBJ2-3; 7 bases map to TRBD2. The junction had 5 bases not matched to a gene; V was cut back by 11 bases and J by 0 bases. CDR3 length: 13 residues. CDR1 MDHEN and CDR2 SYDVKM come from the germline V gene.

The genes are TRBV5-1 and TRBJ2-3; D may be TRBD1 (6 bases). The CDR3 contains 13 residues. Germline V gives CDR1 SGHRS, CDR2 YFSETQ. V was clipped by 3 bases and J by 3 bases, with 8 bases between them. The CDR3, as DNA: TGCGCCAGCAGCTCAGGACAGACAGATACGCAGTATTTT. This gives the protein CASSSGQTDTQYF.

The chain uses TRBV11-3 and TRBJ2-7; TRBD1 might be the D (5 bases). In germline, CDR1 is SGHNT, CDR2 YENEEA. CDR3 length: 13 residues. V lost 6 bases to trimming and J lost 0 bases, with 9 bases between them. The CDR3 is CASSLDISYEQYF. As DNA, the CDR3 is TGTGCCAGCAGTCTGGACATCTCCTACGAGCAGTACTTC.